This TCR beta chain was observed in a study of beta chain features in type 1 diabetes. Study findings and constraints: Whether TCRB rearrangement is influenced by HLA type was left unresolved in this analysis. PCR might favor shorter templates, equally in patients and controls. Sequencing from cDNA could over-represent high-TCR-expressing cells.

The sample holds a few counts of this clone. The antigen is not known. CDR1 MGHRA and CDR2 YSYEKL come from the germline V gene. V was pared by 4 bases and J by 5 bases, with 11 bases of the junction left unmatched. The CDR3 loop spans 15 amino acids. Expressed TCRB transcripts got sequenced, as all isolated RNA was reverse transcribed. The average output of naive, central memory and regulatory T cell samples was approximately 3.6 million reads. Data came from immunoSEQ multiplex PCR; TCRdb stores just in-frame clones and leaves some out. The sample yields more than 150,000 clones, around an eighth seen once.

This chain links TRBV4-1 with TRBJ2-7, with 7 bases identical to TRBD1. This TCR came from a woman aged 18-30 years in good health. The sequencing input was central memory CD4+ T cells from blood. Written as DNA, the CDR3 is TGCGCCAGCAGCCCTGGACAGGCAGGGATGCACGAGCAGTACTTC. It is translated as CASSPGQAGMHEQYF.